Below are 20 T cell receptor beta chains sequenced from a single sample in a study of T cell changes during pregnancy in multiple sclerosis. Libraries were prepared by immunoSEQ multiplex PCR; TCRdb keeps only in-frame clonotypes and omits some of them. The sample includes some 80,000 clones, approximately 90% of them seen just once. The sample here was peripheral blood, taken before pregnancy. These receptors came from a female donor with multiple sclerosis, enrolled in a pregnancy study.

The chain combines TRBV9 with TRBJ1-4; maybe TRBD1 (6 bases). CDR1 and CDR2 (germline): SGDLS, YYNGEE. The V end lost 1 base, the J end lost 7 bases, and 14 bases lay between the germline ends. CDR3 length equals 15 residues. DNA of the CDR3: TGTGCCAGCAGCGTATTTGGGGGGGGCTCTGAAAAACTGTTTTTT. Its translation: CASSVFGGGSEKLFF.

V is TRBV10-3 and J is TRBJ1-1; 7 bases are a match to TRBD1. The V segment lost 5 bases and the J segment 1 base; nucleotides outside the gene matches: 7. The germline CDR1 and CDR2 sequences are ENHRY and SYGVKD. CDR3 length equals 15 residues. This CDR3 is CAISWTGGKNTEAFF. The DNA for the CDR3 is TGTGCCATCAGTTGGACAGGCGGAAAGAACACTGAAGCTTTCTTT.

The chain joins TRBV7-2 to TRBJ1-2; possible D gene TRBD1, 6 bases. Germline lookup yields CDR1 SGHTA and CDR2 FQGNSA. The CDR3 contains 14 residues. V was trimmed by 6 bases and J by 0 bases, leaving 11 bases between them. The CDR3 loop reads CASRADRTNYGYTF. The CDR3, as DNA: TGTGCCAGCAGGGCGGACAGAACTAACTATGGCTACACCTTC.

The chain has TRBV4-2 and TRBJ2-3, with TRBD2 as a possible D gene (5 bases). The CDR3 contains 16 residues. CDR1 LGHNA and CDR2 YNFKEQ come from the germline V gene. Trimming took 1 base from V and 4 from J, leaving 15 bases between them. Written as DNA, the CDR3 is TGTGCCAGCAGCCAAGTGCCCCTACTAGTGTCAGATACGCAGTATTTT. This sequence encodes CASSQVPLLVSDTQYF.

The CDR3 sequence is CASSSGLAGEGEETQYF. CDR3 nucleotide sequence: TGCGCCAGCAGCTCGGGACTAGCGGGAGAGGGGGAGGAGACCCAGTACTTC. The V call is TRBV5-1, the J call TRBJ2-5; 14 bases map to TRBD2. CDR1 and CDR2 from the germline V gene are SGHRS and YFSETQ. Trimming removed 3 bases from V and 5 bases from J; junction bases left unmatched: 9. This CDR3 has 17 amino acids.

This chain connects TRBV30 to TRBJ2-3; D gene unclear. CDR3 length: 12 amino acids. From germline, CDR1 is GTSNPN and CDR2 SVGIG (reference sequence). V lost 7 bases to trimming and J lost 0 bases, with 8 bases between them. The CDR3 nucleotides read TGTGCCTTAAGCCGAAGCACAGATACGCAGTATTTT. Encoded protein: CALSRSTDTQYF.

This sequence joins TRBV19 and TRBJ2-7, with TRBD1 matching 9 bases. The germline V gene has CDR1 LNHDA and CDR2 SQIVND (reference sequence). The CDR3 sequence is 16 residues long. V lost 6 bases and J lost 3; bases outside the gene matches: 12. The CDR3: CASSLGWTGAGYEQYF. As DNA, the CDR3 is TGTGCCAGTAGCTTGGGTTGGACAGGGGCAGGCTACGAGCAGTACTTC.

This chain connects TRBV13 to TRBJ2-3; D gene unclear. From germline, CDR1 is PRHDT and CDR2 FYEKMQ (reference sequence). The CDR3 totals 13 residues. V dropped 1 base and J dropped 3 bases, with 5 bases sitting between them. The CDR3 loop is CASSLANTDTQYF. The CDR3 DNA follows: TGTGCCAGCAGCTTAGCCAATACAGATACGCAGTATTTT.

The V call is TRBV28, the J call TRBJ2-5; 12 bases line up with TRBD2. V dropped 4 bases and J dropped 2; count of bases not matched to a gene: 17. Germline assignment: CDR1 MDHEN and CDR2 SYDVKM. CDR3 length equals 20 residues. CDR3 residues: CASSSARGLAGDYTQETQYF. The CDR3 DNA follows: TGTGCCAGCAGTTCGGCTCGGGGACTAGCGGGCGACTATACTCAAGAGACCCAGTACTTC.

The chain combines TRBV30 with TRBJ2-3; 9 bases are shared with TRBD1. Trimming at V came to 1 base and at J to 6 bases, leaving 11 bases not matched to a gene. CDR1 is GTSNPN, CDR2 SVGIG, per germline (reference sequence). The CDR3 length is 16 residues. CDR3 coding DNA: TGTGCCTGGAGTGAAGGACAGGGGCCCCTTGTGGATACGCAGTATTTT. It encodes CAWSEGQGPLVDTQYF.

DNA of the CDR3: TGTGCCAGCAGCTCCCGGACAGGGGTTAATCAGCCCCAGCATTTT. This gives the protein CASSSRTGVNQPQHF. The chain employs TRBV7-2 and TRBJ1-5; 9 nucleotides line up with TRBD1. Germline V gives CDR1 SGHTA, CDR2 FQGNSA. V dropped 4 bases and J dropped 4; count of bases not matched to a gene: 5. The CDR3 loop spans 15 amino acids.

This chain uses TRBV9 with TRBJ2-1; 8 bases agree with TRBD2. CDR3 length: 16 amino acids. The V gene's germline CDR1 is SGDLS and CDR2 YYNGEE. Losses at the gene ends were 3 bases for V and 4 bases for J; bases not matched to a gene: 9. In DNA, the CDR3 is TGTGCCAGCAGCGAGTCCCTAGCGGGTAATTACAATGAGCAGTTCTTC. Amino acid sequence: CASSESLAGNYNEQFF. The variable domain in full, completed from reference TRBV9 and TRBJ2-1, reads DSGVTQTPKHLITATGQRVTLRCSPRSGDLSVYWYQQSLDQGLQFLIQYYNGEERAKGNILERFSAQQFPDLHSELNLSSLELGDSALYFCASSESLAGNYNEQFFGPGTRLTVL.

V and J are TRBV5-4 and TRBJ2-3; 13 positions agree with TRBD2. Germline CDR1 SGHNT, CDR2 YYREEE (reference sequence). The junction had 4 bases not matched to a gene; V was cut back by 0 bases and J by 3 bases. The length of the CDR3 is 17 residues. As DNA, the CDR3 is TGTGCCAGCAGCTTGGCCGGGACTAGCGGGAAGACAGATACGCAGTATTTT. It is translated as CASSLAGTSGKTDTQYF.

This clone was picked up a small number of times. The chain carries TRBV7-2 and TRBJ1-1; D uncertain. V was clipped by 5 bases and J by 1 base, with 11 bases between them. CDR3 length: 14 residues. Germline V gene lookup returns CDR1 SGHTA and CDR2 FQGNSA. The CDR3 sequence: CASSLSTANTEAFF. CDR3 DNA sequence: TGTGCCAGCAGCCTTTCAACAGCGAACACTGAAGCTTTCTTT.

CDR3 protein: CASKLQGAYQPQHF. The DNA of the CDR3 is TGTGCCAGCAAGCTCCAGGGGGCATATCAGCCCCAGCATTTT. The chain is built from TRBV6-1 and TRBJ1-5; 8 bases match TRBD1. J gave up 5 bases and V 7 bases, and 7 bases lay outside the gene matches. Looked up from germline, CDR1 is MNHNS and CDR2 is SASEGT. CDR3 length equals 14 residues.

In nucleotides, the CDR3 is TGTGCCAGCAGGGGGGGAAGCACTGAAGCTTTCTTT. As protein: CASRGGSTEAFF. The V call is TRBV7-2, the J call TRBJ1-1, with D tentatively TRBD1 (5 bases). This CDR3 contains 12 residues. V was shortened by 6 bases and J by 4 bases, with 9 bases between the two germline ends. Germline V gives CDR1 SGHTA, CDR2 FQGNSA.

The rearrangement joins TRBV5-1 to TRBJ2-7; 10 nucleotides agree with TRBD2. Unmatched junction bases numbered 1, after V lost 3 bases and J lost 4 bases. The CDR3 is 13 amino acids. In germline, CDR1 is SGHRS, CDR2 YFSETQ. CDR3 loop: CASSWTSGYEQYF. The CDR3 region has the DNA TGCGCCAGCAGCTGGACTAGCGGATACGAGCAGTACTTC.

The chain is built from TRBV5-8 and TRBJ1-1; TRBD1 matches 7 bases. The CDR3 extends over 14 amino acids. Germline V lookup: CDR1 SGHTS, CDR2 YDEGEE. V lost 0 bases and J lost 5; bases outside the gene matches: 4. In nucleotides, the CDR3 is TGTGCCAGCAGCTTGGACAGGGGAACGACTGAAGCTTTCTTT. Encoded protein: CASSLDRGTTEAFF.

The rearrangement links TRBV7-2 to TRBJ2-5; 8 bases match TRBD2. V trimming: 6 bases; J trimming: 3 bases; junction bases outside the gene matches: 9. This CDR3 has 15 amino acids. CDR1 is SGHTA and CDR2 is FQGNSA in the germline V gene. CDR3 sequence: CASSSSGRREETQYF. In DNA, the CDR3 is TGTGCCAGCAGTTCCAGCGGGAGAAGGGAAGAGACCCAGTACTTC.

This clone has just one count. V is TRBV25-1 and J is TRBJ2-7; no reliable D call. Trimming pared 2 bases from V and 0 bases from J, leaving 14 bases between. The CDR3 runs 16 residues. CDR1 is MGHDK and CDR2 is SYGVNS in the germline V gene. Here the CDR3 reads CASSERGSYSSYEQYF. The DNA for the CDR3 is TGTGCCAGCAGTGAACGTGGCAGTTACAGCTCCTACGAGCAGTACTTC.